The entry below gives a single T cell receptor (beta chain) sequence along with its context. Its specificity is unknown. This entry comes from a study of lymphopenia after photon versus proton radiotherapy. Study conclusions and caveats: Photon-treated patients lost naive T cells and TCR diversity; proton-treated stayed stable. After lymphocyte nadir, photon-treated repertoires showed oligoclonal expansion, especially CD8+ Temra. In patients who died, overall survival fell as post-nadir TCR diversity dropped more.

The CDR3 covers 15 residues. Germline V gene data show CDR1 as SGHTS and CDR2 as YDEGEE. V was pared by 0 bases and J by 0 bases, with 0 bases of the junction left unmatched. TCRdb's table, derived via immunoSEQ multiplex PCR, lists solely in-frame clones and lacks some. The sample contains 60,000 to 75,000 clones, about 90% of which appear only once. The receptor's source is an elderly man with esophageal cancer. The sample was peripheral blood, taken from a patient treated with proton-based radiotherapy. The J gene is TRBJ1-2, the V gene TRBV5-8, with 9 bases identical to TRBD1. CDR3 in amino acids: CASSLGTGANYGYTF. The CDR3 DNA reads TGTGCCAGCAGCTTGGGGACAGGGGCTAACTATGGCTACACCTTC.